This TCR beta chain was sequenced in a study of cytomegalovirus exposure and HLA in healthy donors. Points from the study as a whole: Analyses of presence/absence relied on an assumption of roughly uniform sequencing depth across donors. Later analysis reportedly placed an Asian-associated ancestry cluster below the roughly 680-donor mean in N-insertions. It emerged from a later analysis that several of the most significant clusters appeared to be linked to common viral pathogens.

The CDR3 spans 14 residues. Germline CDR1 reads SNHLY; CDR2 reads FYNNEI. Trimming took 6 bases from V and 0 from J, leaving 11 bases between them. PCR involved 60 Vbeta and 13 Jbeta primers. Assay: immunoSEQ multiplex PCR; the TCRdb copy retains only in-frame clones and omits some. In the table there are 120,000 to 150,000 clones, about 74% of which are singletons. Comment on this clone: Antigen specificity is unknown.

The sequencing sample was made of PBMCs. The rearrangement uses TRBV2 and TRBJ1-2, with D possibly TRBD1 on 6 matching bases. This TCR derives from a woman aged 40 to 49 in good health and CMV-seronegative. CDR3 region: CASSNRASNYGYTF. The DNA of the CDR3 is TGTGCCAGCAGCAACAGGGCATCTAACTATGGCTACACCTTC.